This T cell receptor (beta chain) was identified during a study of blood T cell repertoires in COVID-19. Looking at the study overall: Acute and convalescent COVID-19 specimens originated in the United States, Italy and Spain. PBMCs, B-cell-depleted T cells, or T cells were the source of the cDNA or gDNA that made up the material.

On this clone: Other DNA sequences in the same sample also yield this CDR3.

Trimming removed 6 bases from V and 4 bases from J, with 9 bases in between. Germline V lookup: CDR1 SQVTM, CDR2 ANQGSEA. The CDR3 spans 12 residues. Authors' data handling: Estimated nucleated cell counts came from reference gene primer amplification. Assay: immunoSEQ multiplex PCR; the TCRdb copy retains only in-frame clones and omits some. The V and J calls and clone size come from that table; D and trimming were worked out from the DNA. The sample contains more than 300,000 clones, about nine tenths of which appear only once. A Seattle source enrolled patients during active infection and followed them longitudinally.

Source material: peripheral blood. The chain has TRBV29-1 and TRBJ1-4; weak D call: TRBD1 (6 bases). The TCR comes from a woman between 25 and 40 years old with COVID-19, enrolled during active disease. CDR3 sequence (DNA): TGCAGCGTAGGGGGGGGTAATGAAAAACTGTTTTTT. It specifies CSVGGGNEKLFF.